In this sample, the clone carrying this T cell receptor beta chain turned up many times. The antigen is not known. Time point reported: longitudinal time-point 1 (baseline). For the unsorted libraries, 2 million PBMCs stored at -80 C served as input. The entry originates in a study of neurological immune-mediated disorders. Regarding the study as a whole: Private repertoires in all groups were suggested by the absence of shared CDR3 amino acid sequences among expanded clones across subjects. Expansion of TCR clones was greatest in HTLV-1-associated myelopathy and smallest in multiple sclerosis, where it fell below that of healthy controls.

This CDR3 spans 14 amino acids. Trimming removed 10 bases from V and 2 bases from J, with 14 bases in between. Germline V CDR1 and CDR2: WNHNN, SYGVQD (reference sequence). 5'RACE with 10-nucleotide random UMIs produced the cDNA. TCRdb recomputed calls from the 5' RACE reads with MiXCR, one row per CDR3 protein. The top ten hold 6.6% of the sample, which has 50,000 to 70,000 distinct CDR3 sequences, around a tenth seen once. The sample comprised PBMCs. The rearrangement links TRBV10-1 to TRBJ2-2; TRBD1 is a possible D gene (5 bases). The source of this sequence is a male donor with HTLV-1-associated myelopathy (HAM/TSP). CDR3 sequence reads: CATPRAQNTGELFF. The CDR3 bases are TGCGCCACCCCCAGGGCCCAAAACACCGGGGAGCTGTTTTTT.